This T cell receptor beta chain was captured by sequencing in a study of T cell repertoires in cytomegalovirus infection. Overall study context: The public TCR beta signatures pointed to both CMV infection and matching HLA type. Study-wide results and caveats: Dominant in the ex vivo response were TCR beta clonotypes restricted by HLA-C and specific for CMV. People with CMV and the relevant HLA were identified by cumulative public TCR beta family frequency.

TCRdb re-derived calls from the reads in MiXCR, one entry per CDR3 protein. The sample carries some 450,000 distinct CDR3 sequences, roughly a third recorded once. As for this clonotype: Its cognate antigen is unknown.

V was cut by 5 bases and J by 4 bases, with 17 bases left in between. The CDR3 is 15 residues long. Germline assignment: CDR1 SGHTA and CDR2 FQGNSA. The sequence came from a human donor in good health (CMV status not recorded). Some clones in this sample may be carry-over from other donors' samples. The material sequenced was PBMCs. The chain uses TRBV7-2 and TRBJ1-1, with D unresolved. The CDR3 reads CASSVEQRPTTEAFF. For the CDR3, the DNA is TGTGCCAGCAGCGTGGAACAGCGACCGACCACTGAAGCTTTCTTT.